The next 23 T cell receptor beta chains were all read from a single sample in a study of brain T cells in children with intractable seizures. Time point described: blood from clinic visit 5 months post-surgery; TSC patient then seizure free. Repertoires were generated with immunoSEQ multiplex PCR, while TCRdb's copy carries only in-frame clones and drops some. The sample yields 340,000 or so clones, 93% seen once. Source: peripheral blood, taken 5 to 6 months after surgery. The receptors come from a boy younger than two with tuberous sclerosis and intractable seizures.

In its sample, this clone was seen a few times. V usage is TRBV15 and J usage is TRBJ2-7, with D possibly TRBD1 on 5 matching bases. The CDR3 spans 14 residues. The V gene lost 1 base and the J gene lost 0 bases, with 7 bases spanning the gap. Looked up from germline, CDR1 is LNHNV and CDR2 is YYDKDF (reference sequence). The CDR3 reads CATSRGQYSYEQYF. CDR3 in DNA: TGTGCCACCAGCAGAGGACAGTACTCCTACGAGCAGTACTTC.

The CDR3 loop reads CASSPRGRVRSSAYEQYF. In DNA, the CDR3 is TGTGCCAGCAGCCCCCGCGGCAGGGTTAGGTCTAGCGCCTACGAGCAGTACTTC. V is TRBV11-3 and J is TRBJ2-7, with a possible D match to TRBD2 (6 bases). The CDR3 contains 18 residues. The germline CDR1 and CDR2 sequences are SGHNT and YENEEA. Deletions cut 5 bases from V and 2 bases from J, with 25 bases between.

The chain's CDR3 is CATSRDSGQSEKLFF. CDR3 bases: TGTGCCACCAGCAGAGATAGTGGACAGAGTGAAAAACTGTTTTTT. This chain uses TRBV15 with TRBJ1-4; TRBD1 might be the D (6 bases). CDR1 is LNHNV, CDR2 YYDKDF, per germline (reference sequence). CDR3 length: 15 residues. Trimming stripped 0 bases from V and 7 bases from J, with 12 bases between.

This chain joins TRBV5-1 and TRBJ2-1, with 9 bases lining up with TRBD2. Germline assignment: CDR1 SGHRS and CDR2 YFSETQ. CDR3 length: 16 residues. V lost 0 bases to trimming and J lost 9 bases; unmatched junction nucleotides: 10. CDR3: CASSLAASGKEGEQFF. The CDR3 DNA sequence: TGCGCCAGCAGCTTGGCTGCTAGCGGGAAGGAGGGTGAGCAGTTCTTC.

Comments on this clone: Other DNA sequences in this sample translate to the same CDR3. The rearrangement links TRBV12-3 or TRBV12-4 to TRBJ2-5; D remains ambiguous. The CDR3 totals 13 residues. Trimming stripped 3 bases from V and 3 bases from J, with 8 bases between. The CDR3 bases are TGTGCCAGCAGTTTGGTTGGGGAAGAGACCCAGTACTTC. Translated, it gives CASSLVGEETQYF.

The chain carries TRBV24-1 and TRBJ2-6; no reliable D call. CDR1 and CDR2 (germline): KGHDR, SFDVKD. The CDR3 sequence is 13 residues long. Deletions cut 11 bases from V and 2 bases from J, with 9 bases between. The CDR3: CAISSPGANVLTF. The CDR3 DNA follows: TGTGCCATCTCATCCCCTGGGGCCAACGTCCTGACTTTC.

This sequence joins TRBV11-3 and TRBJ2-3; D remains unclear. The CDR3 runs to 16 residues. In germline, CDR1 is SGHNT, CDR2 YENEEA. The V end lost 0 bases, the J end lost 0 bases, and 10 bases lay between the germline ends. The chain's CDR3 is CASSLDVGASTDTQYF. DNA for the CDR3: TGTGCCAGCAGCTTAGATGTAGGTGCTAGCACAGATACGCAGTATTTT.

V is TRBV27 and J is TRBJ2-7; D possibly uses TRBD1 or TRBD2 (5 bases each). From germline, CDR1 is MNHEY and CDR2 SMNVEV (reference sequence). The CDR3 has 13 amino acids. V was trimmed by 4 bases and J by 0 bases, leaving 7 bases between them. The CDR3: CASSWGRSYEQYF. CDR3 DNA: TGTGCCAGCAGTTGGGGACGCTCCTACGAGCAGTACTTC.

The chain uses TRBV11-3 and TRBJ2-5; the D is unclear. Germline loops: CDR1 SGHNT, CDR2 YENEEA. Trimming pared 5 bases from V and 1 base from J, leaving 11 bases between. The CDR3 length is 14 residues. CDR3 in DNA: TGTGCCAGCAGCGATCCCGCCACCCAAGAGACCCAGTACTTC. As protein: CASSDPATQETQYF.

The V call is TRBV7-9, the J call TRBJ2-1; D unresolved. The CDR3 runs to 15 residues. Germline V gene sequence: CDR1 SEHNR, CDR2 FQNEAQ (reference sequence). The germline V and J ends were trimmed by 8 bases and 15 bases, with 29 bases remaining between them. The DNA of the CDR3 is TGTGCCAGCGAACTTCGGTTGTCTATGGCTCCGCATCTGTTCTTC. Protein sequence: CASELRLSMAPHLFF. Variable domain in full (rest from reference TRBV7-9 and TRBJ2-1): DTGVSQNPRHKITKRGQNVTFRCDPISEHNRLYWYRQTLGQGPEFLTYFQNEAQLEKSRLLSDRFSAERPKGSFSTLEIQRTEQGDSAMYLCASELRLSMAPHLFFGPGTRLTVL.

J is TRBJ2-7 and V is TRBV18, with 10 bases that match TRBD1. CDR1 KGHSH and CDR2 LQKENI come from the germline V gene. The V segment lost 1 base and the J segment 6 bases; nucleotides outside the gene matches: 9. The CDR3 contains 16 residues. The CDR3: CASSPQDLRTGGEQYF. For the CDR3, the DNA is TGTGCCAGCTCACCACAGGACCTCCGGACAGGGGGCGAGCAGTACTTC.

V and J are TRBV14 and TRBJ1-4; maybe TRBD1 (5 bases). Germline CDR1 SGHDN, CDR2 FVKESK. This CDR3 is 15 amino acids long. V lost 4 bases and J 8 bases, leaving 17 bases between the germline ends. CDR3 bases: TGTGCCAGCAGCCCCACCCGGGGGTCGAGGGAAAAACTGTTTTTT. Translated: CASSPTRGSREKLFF.

J is TRBJ2-7 and V is TRBV5-4, with D perhaps matching TRBD1 (5 bases). V shed 0 bases and J shed 2 bases, with 9 bases lying between them. Germline V gene data show CDR1 as SGHNT and CDR2 as YYREEE (reference sequence). The CDR3 consists of 14 residues. CDR3 loop: CASSLGKGTYEQYF. As DNA, the CDR3 is TGTGCCAGCAGCTTGGGCAAGGGGACCTACGAGCAGTACTTC.

This chain links TRBV28 with TRBJ1-5; the match to TRBD1 covers 7 bases. This CDR3 contains 14 residues. V shed 4 bases, J shed 6 bases, and the junction held 6 bases outside the gene matches. CDR1 is MDHEN, CDR2 SYDVKM, per germline. CDR3 protein: CASSSRDSLQPQHF. The CDR3 DNA follows: TGTGCCAGCAGTTCCCGGGACAGCCTTCAGCCCCAGCATTTT. The complete variable domain, with remaining parts taken from reference TRBV28 and TRBJ1-5, reads DVKVTQSSRYLVKRTGEKVFLECVQDMDHENMFWYRQDPGLGLRLIYFSYDVKMKEKGDIPEGYSVSREKKERFSLILESASTNQTSMYLCASSSRDSLQPQHFGDGTRLSIL.

J is TRBJ2-5 and V is TRBV5-6; D is unresolved. CDR1 and CDR2 from the germline V gene are SGHDT and YYEEEE. Trimming cost V 0 bases and J 3 bases, with 6 bases left between them. The CDR3 runs to 13 residues. In DNA, the CDR3 is TGTGCCAGCAGCTTGGGGTCGGAAGAGACCCAGTACTTC. It encodes CASSLGSEETQYF.

This clone was observed a handful of times. V gene TRBV4-2 combines with J gene TRBJ1-5, with no clear D. CDR1 and CDR2 from the germline V gene are LGHNA and YNFKEQ. Trimming shortened V by 3 bases and J by 4 bases, and 7 bases separated the two germline ends. CDR3 length: 13 residues. Here the CDR3 reads CASSQGKNQPQHF. CDR3 sequence (DNA): TGTGCCAGCAGCCAGGGGAAAAATCAGCCCCAGCATTTT.

J is TRBJ2-7 and V is TRBV3-1 (or the pseudogene TRBV3-2); possibly TRBD1 or TRBD2 for D (5 bases each). The germline V gene has CDR1 LGHDT and CDR2 YNNKEL (reference sequence). V was trimmed by 4 bases and J by 3 bases, leaving 13 bases between them. The CDR3 has 14 amino acids. This CDR3 reads CASSPGTNNYEQYF. In DNA form, the CDR3 reads TGTGCCAGCAGCCCTGGGACCAACAACTACGAGCAGTACTTC.

V is TRBV7-6 and J is TRBJ2-3; 8 bases match TRBD2. Germline V gene sequence: CDR1 SGHVS, CDR2 FNYEAQ. Unmatched junction bases numbered 5, after V lost 2 bases and J lost 4 bases. The CDR3 loop spans 15 amino acids. The CDR3 spells CASSLSGGRPDTQYF. CDR3 nucleotide sequence: TGTGCCAGCAGCTTATCGGGGGGGCGACCAGATACGCAGTATTTT. The whole variable domain, remainder taken from reference TRBV7-6 and TRBJ2-3, is GAGVSQSPRYKVTKRGQDVALRCDPISGHVSLYWYRQALGQGPEFLTYFNYEAQQDKSGLPNDRFSAERPEGSISTLTIQRTEQRDSAMYRCASSLSGGRPDTQYFGPGTRLTVL.

This rearrangement joins TRBV2 to TRBJ1-3; D not certain. Germline lookup yields CDR1 SNHLY and CDR2 FYNNEI. V dropped 2 bases and J dropped 4 bases, with 3 bases sitting between them. The length of the CDR3 is 12 residues. CDR3 protein: CASSEQGNTIYF. CDR3 coding DNA: TGTGCCAGCAGTGAACAGGGAAACACCATATATTTT.

This clone turned up a few times. The CDR3 DNA reads TGTGCCAGCAGCTTGGGCGTCTACGAGCAGTACTTC. It yields the protein CASSLGVYEQYF. V and J are TRBV7-2 and TRBJ2-7; no reliable D call. The CDR3 consists of 12 residues. The germline CDR1 and CDR2 sequences are SGHTA and FQGNSA. V lost 3 bases and J lost 3, with 6 bases in between.

This chain's CDR3 is CSASGLAGRRNINEQFF. CDR3 nucleotides: TGCAGTGCTAGTGGGCTAGCGGGACGACGAAATATAAATGAGCAGTTCTTC. The chain has TRBV20-1 and TRBJ2-1; 9 bases are shared with TRBD2. Losses at the gene ends were 3 bases for V and 7 bases for J; bases not matched to a gene: 16. From germline, CDR1 is DFQATT and CDR2 SNEGSKA (reference sequence). This CDR3 is built from 17 residues.

The chain couples TRBV27 to TRBJ2-1, with D tentatively TRBD2 (6 bases). Germline V gene sequence: CDR1 MNHEY, CDR2 SMNVEV (reference sequence). This CDR3 is built from 14 residues. V lost 5 bases and J lost 6, with 14 bases in between. The CDR3 DNA is TGTGCCAGCAGTCGGGACTCCCTAGGCAATGAGCAGTTCTTC. Its protein is CASSRDSLGNEQFF.

The chain uses TRBV4-1 and TRBJ1-3; D is ambiguous. V lost 7 bases and J lost 4, with 17 bases in between. The length of the CDR3 is 15 residues. The germline V gene has CDR1 MGHRA and CDR2 YSYEKL. This chain's CDR3 is CASTPQSSGGNTIYF. CDR3 nucleotides: TGCGCCAGCACCCCTCAATCGTCGGGCGGAAACACCATATATTTT.